This is a list of T cell receptor beta chains from one sample in a study of Tregs in tolerant kidney transplant recipients. TCRdb keeps only in-frame clones here, not all; method: immunoSEQ multiplex PCR. The sample records about 120,000 clones, 85% to 95% being singletons. Material: CD4+ T cells from blood. The receptor source for this set is a human donor in good health. CDR3s include the opening cysteine and the closing phenylalanine or tryptophan. D genes are given only for firm matches. Expanded clones are given a class, and other clones once, few, many or no size at all.

CDR3aa	CDR3nt	abundance	v_gene	d_gene	j_gene
CASRGGVDRDNQPQHF	TGTGCCAGCAGGGGCGGGGTCGACAGGGACAATCAGCCCCAGCATTTT	-	TRBV7-9	TRBD1	TRBJ1-5
CASSDSNILPLHF	TGTGCCAGCAGTGATTCGAACATCTTACCCCTCCACTTT	-	TRBV6-1	-	TRBJ1-6
CASSQSTGSYNEQFF	TGTGCCAGCTCACAATCGACAGGTTCCTACAATGAGCAGTTCTTC	once	TRBV18	-	TRBJ2-1
CASSLGGGSEQPQHF	TGCGCCAGCAGCTTGGGAGGGGGATCGGAGCAGCCCCAGCATTTT	-	TRBV5-1	-	TRBJ1-5
CASSLVGFFDEQYF	TGTGCCAGCAGCTTAGTGGGGTTCTTTGACGAGCAGTACTTC	-	TRBV7-9	-	TRBJ2-7
CSVDRTGHTGYTF	TGCAGCGTTGATAGGACAGGGCATACTGGCTACACCTTC	once	TRBV29-1	TRBD1	TRBJ1-2
CASSPGQGTTGELFF	TGTGCCAGCTCACCGGGACAGGGAACCACCGGGGAGCTGTTTTTT	-	TRBV18	TRBD1	TRBJ2-2
CASSIRAGTTNEKLFF	TGTGCCAGTAGTATAAGGGCAGGGACAACTAATGAAAAACTGTTTTTT	-	TRBV19	-	TRBJ1-4
CASSYTGTTYGYTF	TGTGCCAGCAGTTACACCGGGACCACTTATGGCTACACCTTC	-	TRBV6-5	-	TRBJ1-2
CASSLRGGSDRANSPLHF	TGCGCCAGCAGCCTACGTGGGGGGTCCGACAGGGCGAATTCACCCCTCCACTTT	-	TRBV4-1	TRBD1	TRBJ1-6
CASSVNQETQYF	TGTGCCAGCAGCGTCAATCAAGAGACCCAGTACTTC	-	TRBV9	-	TRBJ2-5
CASSPLGRRDTDTQYF	TGTGCCAGCAGTCCCCTCGGGCGGCGAGACACAGATACGCAGTATTTT	-	TRBV6-6	-	TRBJ2-3
CASRGDVNQVSYEQYF	TGTGCCAGCAGGGGGGACGTTAACCAGGTCTCCTACGAGCAGTACTTC	few	TRBV2	-	TRBJ2-7
CASSQGAGSSYEQYF	TGTGCCAGCAGCCAGGGGGCAGGGAGCTCCTACGAGCAGTACTTC	-	TRBV11-2	TRBD1	TRBJ2-7
CASSLQSEKLFF	TGTGCCAGCAGCCTACAGTCTGAAAAACTGTTTTTT	-	TRBV7-8	-	TRBJ1-4
CASSREGGTGAFF	TGCGCCAGCAGCCGAGAAGGGGGGACAGGAGCTTTCTTT	once	TRBV4-1	TRBD1	TRBJ1-1
CSVSHAGGVNQPQHF	TGCAGCGTTTCTCATGCGGGGGGAGTCAATCAGCCCCAGCATTTT	-	TRBV29-1	-	TRBJ1-5
CASSESGQIIEKLFF	TGCGCCAGCAGTGAGTCGGGACAGATAATTGAAAAACTGTTTTTT	-	TRBV10-1	TRBD1	TRBJ1-4
CASSNTGGNQPQHF	TGTGCCAGCAGCAACACAGGGGGCAATCAGCCCCAGCATTTT	-	TRBV7-2	TRBD1	TRBJ1-5
CAWSRGGGGMANQPQHF	TGTGCCTGGAGCCGAGGAGGTGGGGGGATGGCCAATCAGCCCCAGCATTTT	-	TRBV30	-	TRBJ1-5
CASSSNPPGYNSPLHF	TGTGCCAGCAGCTCCAACCCCCCAGGGTATAATTCACCCCTCCACTTT	-	TRBV7-3	-	TRBJ1-6
CASSPRDYSSYEQYF	TGTGCCAGCAGCCCCAGGGACTACAGCTCCTACGAGCAGTACTTC	-	TRBV9	TRBD2	TRBJ2-7
CASSQAGGEQYF	TGTGCCAGCAGCCAGGCAGGGGGCGAGCAGTACTTC	-	TRBV4-2	TRBD1	TRBJ2-7
CASSQSGKVNTEAFF	TGTGCCAGCAGCCAATCAGGGAAGGTGAACACTGAAGCTTTCTTT	-	TRBV16	-	TRBJ1-1
CASSGGGGFYEQYF	TGTGCCAGCAGTGGCGGTGGGGGGTTCTACGAGCAGTACTTC	-	TRBV27	-	TRBJ2-7
CASSLVAGKTEAFF	TGCGCCAGCAGCTTGGTAGCAGGGAAAACTGAAGCTTTCTTT	once	TRBV5-1	-	TRBJ1-1
CSVEAAGSRYEQYF	TGCAGCGTTGAAGCGGCCGGGAGCAGGTACGAGCAGTACTTC	-	TRBV29-1	-	TRBJ2-7
CSVGGISNTEAFF	TGCAGCGTTGGAGGGATATCGAACACTGAAGCTTTCTTT	-	TRBV29-1	-	TRBJ1-1
CASSVAAGGGDTQYF	TGTGCCAGCAGCGTAGCGGCGGGGGGTGGAGATACGCAGTATTTT	-	TRBV9	TRBD2	TRBJ2-3
CASSLASGGANEQFF	TGTGCCAGCAGCTTAGCTAGCGGGGGGGCCAATGAGCAGTTCTTC	-	TRBV7-2	TRBD2	TRBJ2-1
CASSMGPGVNYGYTF	TGTGCCAGTAGTATGGGGCCAGGAGTTAACTATGGCTACACCTTC	-	TRBV19	-	TRBJ1-2
CASRIGSGRVALTDTQYF	TGTGCCAGCAGAATCGGTAGCGGGAGGGTTGCTCTCACAGATACGCAGTATTTT	-	TRBV11-2	TRBD2	TRBJ2-3
CASSDPRDTEAFF	TGTGCCAGCAGCGACCCAAGGGACACTGAAGCTTTCTTT	-	TRBV2	-	TRBJ1-1
CASSPLQRGRHF	TGTGCCAGCAGTCCCCTCCAGAGGGGTAGGCATTTT	-	TRBV5-8	-	TRBJ1-5